This TCR beta chain was identified during a study of CD8 T cells in ankylosing spondylitis. General study results and limits: Among TCR beta sequences, a motif of roughly 8 highly homologous variants appeared characteristic of ankylosing spondylitis blood.

TCRdb re-called the 5' RACE reads through MiXCR, storing one row per CDR3 protein. Here the sample spans just over 350,000 distinct CDR3 sequences, about 20% being singletons. A note on this clonotype: Its antigen remains unidentified.

V lost 5 bases to trimming and J lost 2 bases; unmatched junction nucleotides: 7. The CDR3 totals 16 residues. CDR1 SEHNR and CDR2 FQNEAQ come from the germline V gene (reference sequence). The receptor was isolated from a male donor with ankylosing spondylitis or in good health (not recorded which). The sequenced material came from blood, either unsorted or a sorted T cell fraction (not recorded which). The chain is built from TRBV7-9 and TRBJ2-1; 9 nucleotides line up with TRBD1. The CDR3, as DNA: TGTGCCAGCAGCCCATCTAACAGGGGGCCCTACAATGAGCAGTTCTTC. Translation: CASSPSNRGPYNEQFF.